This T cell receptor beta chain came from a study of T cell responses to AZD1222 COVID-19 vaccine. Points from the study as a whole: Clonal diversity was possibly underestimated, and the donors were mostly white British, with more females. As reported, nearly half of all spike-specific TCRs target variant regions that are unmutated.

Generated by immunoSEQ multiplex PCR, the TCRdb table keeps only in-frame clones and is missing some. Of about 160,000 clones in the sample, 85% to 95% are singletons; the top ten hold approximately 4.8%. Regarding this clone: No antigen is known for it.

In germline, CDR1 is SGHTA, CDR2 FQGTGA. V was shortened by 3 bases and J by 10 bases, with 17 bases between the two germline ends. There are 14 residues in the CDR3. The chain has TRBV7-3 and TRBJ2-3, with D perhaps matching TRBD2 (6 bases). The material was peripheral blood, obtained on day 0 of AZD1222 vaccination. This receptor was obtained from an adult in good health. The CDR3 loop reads CASSLGGWPPAQYF. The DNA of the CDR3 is TGTGCCAGCAGCTTGGGGGGTTGGCCCCCTGCGCAGTATTTT. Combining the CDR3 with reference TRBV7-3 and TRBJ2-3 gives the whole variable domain GAGVSQTPSNKVTEKGKYVELRCDPISGHTALYWYRQSLGQGPEFLIYFQGTGAADDSGLPNDRFFAVRPEGSVSTLKIQRTERGDSAVYLCASSLGGWPPAQYFGPGTRLTVL.